The sequence of this T cell receptor beta chain was determined in a study of tumor and adjacent non-tumor tissue in lung cancer. The overall study: There were around eleven adenocarcinoma, 2 squamous cell carcinoma and 1 small cell lung cancer cases. Study-wide results and caveats: Significantly higher TCR diversity was found in tumor than normal lung. In normal lung, the top 100 clones were significantly more dominant than in tumor.

Three rounds of nested PCR, following a modified ARM-PCR protocol, produced the TCRbeta library. TCRdb processed the multiplex PCR reads anew with MiXCR; each CDR3 protein has one entry. The table has 120,000 or so distinct CDR3 sequences, approximately 80% seen once. Looked up from germline, CDR1 is SGHAT and CDR2 is FQNNGV. The CDR3 is 16 amino acids. No cell sorting was done before RNA was extracted from the tissue. Details on this clonotype: The antigen remains undetermined. The germline gene is not matched at one end of the junction; a read error may be the cause.

The sample taken for sequencing was lung tumor tissue. This TCR was sampled from a man between 65 and 80 years old with non-small cell lung cancer. The V and J genes are TRBV11-2 and TRBJ2-1; D is perhaps TRBD1 (6 bases). CDR3 loop: CASSLGGRDGYNERFF. The DNA for the CDR3 is TGTGCTAGCAGCTTAGGGGGTAGGGACGGGTACAATGAGCGGTTCTTC.